This TCR beta chain appears in the sequencing data of a study of blood T cell repertoires in COVID-19. Residents of around 24 US areas, aged about 18 to 95 years, made up the participants. Symptom resolution, clearance, or two negative PCRs marked donors in Cohort 3 as recovered. The CDR3 is 17 amino acids. Germline V gene data show CDR1 as MDHEN and CDR2 as SYDVKM. Deletions cut 5 bases from V and 2 bases from J, with 22 bases between. The repertoire was sequenced with immunoSEQ multiplex PCR; TCRdb's copy has only in-frame clones and lacks some. The sample contains 300,000 or so clones, more than 75% of which appear only once.

Material: PBMCs or T cells enriched from blood (not recorded which). The sequence derives from a woman aged 25 to 45 who had recovered from COVID-19. J is TRBJ2-7 and V is TRBV28; TRBD1 is a possible D gene (5 bases). This CDR3 reads CASSVPWAGQGTYEQYF. The CDR3 nucleotides are TGTGCCAGCAGTGTCCCCTGGGCTGGGCAGGGAACCTACGAGCAGTACTTC.